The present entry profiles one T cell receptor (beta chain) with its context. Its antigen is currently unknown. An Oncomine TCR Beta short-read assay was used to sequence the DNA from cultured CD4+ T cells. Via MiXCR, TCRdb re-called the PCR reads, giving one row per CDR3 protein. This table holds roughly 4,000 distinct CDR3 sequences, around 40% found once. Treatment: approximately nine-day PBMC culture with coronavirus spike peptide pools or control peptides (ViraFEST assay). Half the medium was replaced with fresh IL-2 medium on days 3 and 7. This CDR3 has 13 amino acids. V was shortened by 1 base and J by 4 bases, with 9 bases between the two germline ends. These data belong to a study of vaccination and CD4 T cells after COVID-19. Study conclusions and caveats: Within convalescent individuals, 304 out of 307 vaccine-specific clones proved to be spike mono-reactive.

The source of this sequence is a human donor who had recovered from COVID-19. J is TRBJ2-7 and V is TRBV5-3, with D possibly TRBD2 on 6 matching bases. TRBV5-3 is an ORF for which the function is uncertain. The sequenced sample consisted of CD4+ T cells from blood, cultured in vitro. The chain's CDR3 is CARSLIGGYEQYF. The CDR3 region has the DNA TGTGCCAGAAGCTTGATCGGGGGATACGAGCAGTACTTC.